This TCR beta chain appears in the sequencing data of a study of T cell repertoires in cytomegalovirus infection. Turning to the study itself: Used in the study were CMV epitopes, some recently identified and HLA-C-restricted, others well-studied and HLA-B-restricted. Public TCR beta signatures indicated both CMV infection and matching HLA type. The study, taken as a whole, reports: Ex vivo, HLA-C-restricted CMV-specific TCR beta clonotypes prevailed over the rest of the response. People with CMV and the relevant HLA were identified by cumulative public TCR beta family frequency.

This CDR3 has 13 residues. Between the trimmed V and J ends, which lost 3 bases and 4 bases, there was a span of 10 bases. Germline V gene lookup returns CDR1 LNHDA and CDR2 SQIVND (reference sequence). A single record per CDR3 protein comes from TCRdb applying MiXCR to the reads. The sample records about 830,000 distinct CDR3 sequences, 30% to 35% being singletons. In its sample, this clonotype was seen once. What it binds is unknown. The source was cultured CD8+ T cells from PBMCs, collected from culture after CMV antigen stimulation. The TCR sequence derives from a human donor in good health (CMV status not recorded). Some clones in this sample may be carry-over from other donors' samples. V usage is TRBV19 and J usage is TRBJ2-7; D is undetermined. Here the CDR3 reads CASSMGSGYEQYF. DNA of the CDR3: TGTGCCAGTAGTATGGGGTCGGGTTACGAGCAGTACTTC. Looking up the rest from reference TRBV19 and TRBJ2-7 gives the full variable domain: DGGITQSPKYLFRKEGQNVTLSCEQNLNHDAMYWYRQDPGQGLRLIYYSQIVNDFQKGDIAEGYSVSREKKESFPLTVTSAQKNPTAFYLCASSMGSGYEQYFGPGTRLTVT.